This TCR beta chain was recorded in a study of regulatory T cells in long-lasting Graves disease. Germline V gene data show CDR1 as LGHDT and CDR2 as YNNKEL (reference sequence). This CDR3 contains 14 residues. Trimming removed 4 bases from V and 3 bases from J, with 13 bases in between. This clonotype was counted ten times or more. Libraries of TCR beta came from iRepertoire HTBI primers plus Arm-PCR of CDR3 regions. TCRdb processed the multiplex PCR reads anew with MiXCR; each CDR3 protein has one entry. The repertoire holds approximately 560,000 distinct CDR3 sequences, with roughly 15% as singletons. Sample time point: newly diagnosed GD, antithyroid drugs for less than 3 months. Extracted PBMC RNA gave rise to the TCR library. Recruitment took place at an endocrinology department in Xi'an, China. This sample also belongs to another study, concerning T cells in Graves' hyperthyroidism and ophthalmopathy.

The material was peripheral blood mononuclear cells (PBMCs), obtained at new diagnosis, from a patient treated with antithyroid drugs. This chain connects TRBV3-1 to TRBJ2-7; D perhaps matches TRBD2 (6 bases). This TCR derives from a man in his late teens or twenties with Graves disease. For the CDR3, the DNA is TGTGCCAGCAGCCTCGGGGGAGCCTTCTACGAGCAGTACTTC. Its protein is CASSLGGAFYEQYF.